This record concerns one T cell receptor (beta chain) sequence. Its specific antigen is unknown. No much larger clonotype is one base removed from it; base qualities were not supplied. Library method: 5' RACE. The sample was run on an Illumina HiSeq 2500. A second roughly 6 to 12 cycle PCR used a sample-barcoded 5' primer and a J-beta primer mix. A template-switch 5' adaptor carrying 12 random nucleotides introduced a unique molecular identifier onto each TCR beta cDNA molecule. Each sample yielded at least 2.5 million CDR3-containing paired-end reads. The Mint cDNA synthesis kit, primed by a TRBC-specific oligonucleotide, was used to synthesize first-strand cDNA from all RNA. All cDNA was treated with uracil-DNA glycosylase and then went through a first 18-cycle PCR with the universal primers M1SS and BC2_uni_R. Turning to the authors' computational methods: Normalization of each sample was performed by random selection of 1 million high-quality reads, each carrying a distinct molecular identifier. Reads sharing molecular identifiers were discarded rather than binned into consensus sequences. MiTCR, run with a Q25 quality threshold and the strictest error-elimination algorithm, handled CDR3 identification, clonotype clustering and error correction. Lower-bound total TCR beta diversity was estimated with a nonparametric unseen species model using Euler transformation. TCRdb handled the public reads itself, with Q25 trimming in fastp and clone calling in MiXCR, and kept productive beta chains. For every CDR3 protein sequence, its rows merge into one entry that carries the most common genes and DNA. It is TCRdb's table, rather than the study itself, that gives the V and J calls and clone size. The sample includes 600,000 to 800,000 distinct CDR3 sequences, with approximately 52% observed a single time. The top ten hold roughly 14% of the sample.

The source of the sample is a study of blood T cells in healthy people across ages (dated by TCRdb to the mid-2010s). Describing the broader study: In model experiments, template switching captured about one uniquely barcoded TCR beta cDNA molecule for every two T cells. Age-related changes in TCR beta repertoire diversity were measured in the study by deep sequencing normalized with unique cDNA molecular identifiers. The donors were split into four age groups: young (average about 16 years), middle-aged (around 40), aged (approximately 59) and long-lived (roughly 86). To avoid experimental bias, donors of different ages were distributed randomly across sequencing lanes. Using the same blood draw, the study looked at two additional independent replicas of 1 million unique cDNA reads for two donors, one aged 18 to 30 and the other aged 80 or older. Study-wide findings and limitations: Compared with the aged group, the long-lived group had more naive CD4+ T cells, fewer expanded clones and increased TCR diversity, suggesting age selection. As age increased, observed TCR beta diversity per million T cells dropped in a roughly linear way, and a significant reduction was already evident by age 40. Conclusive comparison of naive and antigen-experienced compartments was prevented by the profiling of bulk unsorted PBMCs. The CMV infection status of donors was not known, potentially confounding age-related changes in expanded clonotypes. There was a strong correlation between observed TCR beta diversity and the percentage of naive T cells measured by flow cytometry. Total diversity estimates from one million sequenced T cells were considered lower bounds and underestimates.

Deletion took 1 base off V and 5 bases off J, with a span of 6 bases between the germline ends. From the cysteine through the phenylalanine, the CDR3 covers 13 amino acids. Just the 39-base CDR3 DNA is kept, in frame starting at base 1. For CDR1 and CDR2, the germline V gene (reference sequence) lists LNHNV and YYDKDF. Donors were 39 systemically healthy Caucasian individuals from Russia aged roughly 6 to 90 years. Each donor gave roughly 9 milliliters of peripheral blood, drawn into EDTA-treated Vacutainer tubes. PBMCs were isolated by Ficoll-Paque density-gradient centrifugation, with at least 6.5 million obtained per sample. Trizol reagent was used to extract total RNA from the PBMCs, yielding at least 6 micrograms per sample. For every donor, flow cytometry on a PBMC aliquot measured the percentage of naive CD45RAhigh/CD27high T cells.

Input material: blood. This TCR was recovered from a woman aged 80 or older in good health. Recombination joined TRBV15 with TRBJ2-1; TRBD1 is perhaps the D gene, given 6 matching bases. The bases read TGTGCCACCAGCAGAGGGACAGACAATGAGCAGTTCTTC. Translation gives CATSRGTDNEQFF.